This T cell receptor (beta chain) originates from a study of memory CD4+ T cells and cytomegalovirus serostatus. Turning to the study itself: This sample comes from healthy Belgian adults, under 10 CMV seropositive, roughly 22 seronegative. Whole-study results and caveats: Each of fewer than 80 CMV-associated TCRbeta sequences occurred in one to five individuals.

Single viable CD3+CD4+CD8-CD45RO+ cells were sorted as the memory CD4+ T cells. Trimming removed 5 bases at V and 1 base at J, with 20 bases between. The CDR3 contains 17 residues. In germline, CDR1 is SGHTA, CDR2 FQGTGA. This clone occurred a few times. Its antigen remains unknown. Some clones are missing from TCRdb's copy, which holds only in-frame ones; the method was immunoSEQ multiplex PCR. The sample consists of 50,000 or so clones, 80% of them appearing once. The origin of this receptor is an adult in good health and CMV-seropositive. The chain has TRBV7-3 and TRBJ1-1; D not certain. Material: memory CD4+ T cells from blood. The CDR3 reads CASSLRRMGRENTEAFF. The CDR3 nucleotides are TGTGCCAGCAGCCTAAGGCGTATGGGGAGGGAGAACACTGAAGCTTTCTTT.